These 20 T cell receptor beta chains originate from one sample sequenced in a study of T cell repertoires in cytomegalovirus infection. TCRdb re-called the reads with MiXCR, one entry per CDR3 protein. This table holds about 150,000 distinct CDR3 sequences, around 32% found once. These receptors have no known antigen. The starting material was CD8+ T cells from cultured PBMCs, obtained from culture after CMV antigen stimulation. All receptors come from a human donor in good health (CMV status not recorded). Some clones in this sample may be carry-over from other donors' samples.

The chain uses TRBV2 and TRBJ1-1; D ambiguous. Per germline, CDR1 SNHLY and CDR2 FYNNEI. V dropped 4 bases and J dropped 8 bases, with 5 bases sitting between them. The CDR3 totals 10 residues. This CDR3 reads CASSVIEAFF. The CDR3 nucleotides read TGTGCCAGCAGTGTGATCGAAGCTTTCTTT.

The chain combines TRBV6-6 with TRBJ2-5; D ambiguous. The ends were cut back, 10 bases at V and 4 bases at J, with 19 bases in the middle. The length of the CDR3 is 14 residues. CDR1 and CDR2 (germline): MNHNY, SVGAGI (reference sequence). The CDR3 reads CATTLTGLIETQYF. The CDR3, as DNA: TGTGCCACCACCCTCACCGGGTTGATAGAGACCCAGTACTTC.

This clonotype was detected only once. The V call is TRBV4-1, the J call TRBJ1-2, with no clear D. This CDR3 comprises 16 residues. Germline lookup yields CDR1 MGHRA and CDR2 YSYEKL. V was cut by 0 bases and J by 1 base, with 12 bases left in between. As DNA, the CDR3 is TGCGCCAGCAGCCAAGAGTATCCAGCGATTAACTATGGCTACACCTTC. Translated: CASSQEYPAINYGYTF.

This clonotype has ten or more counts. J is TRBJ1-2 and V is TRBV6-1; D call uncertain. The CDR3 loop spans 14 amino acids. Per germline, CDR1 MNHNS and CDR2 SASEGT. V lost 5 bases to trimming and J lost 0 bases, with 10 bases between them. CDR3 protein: CASSPMGANYGYTF. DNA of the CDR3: TGTGCCAGCAGTCCAATGGGAGCTAACTATGGCTACACCTTC.

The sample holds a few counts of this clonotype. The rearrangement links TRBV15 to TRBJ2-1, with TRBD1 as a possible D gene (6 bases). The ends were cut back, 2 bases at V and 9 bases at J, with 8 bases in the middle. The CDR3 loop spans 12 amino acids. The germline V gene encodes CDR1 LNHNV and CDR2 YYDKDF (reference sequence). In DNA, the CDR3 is TGTGCCACCAGCAGACAGGGGATTGAGCAGTTCTTC. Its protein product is CATSRQGIEQFF.

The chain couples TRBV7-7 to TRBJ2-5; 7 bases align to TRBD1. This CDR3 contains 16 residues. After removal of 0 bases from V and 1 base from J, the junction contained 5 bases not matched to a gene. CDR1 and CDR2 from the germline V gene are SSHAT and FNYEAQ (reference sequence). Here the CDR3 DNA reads TGTGCCAGCAGCTTAGCTCCCTGGGACAGCCAAGAGACCCAGTACTTC. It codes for CASSLAPWDSQETQYF.

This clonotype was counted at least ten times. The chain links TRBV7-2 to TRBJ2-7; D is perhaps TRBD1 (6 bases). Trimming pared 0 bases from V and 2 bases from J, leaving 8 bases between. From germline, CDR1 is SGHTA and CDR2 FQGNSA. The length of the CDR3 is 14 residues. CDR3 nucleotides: TGTGCCAGCAGCTTAGCCAGGGGAGCCTACGAGCAGTACTTC. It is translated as CASSLARGAYEQYF.

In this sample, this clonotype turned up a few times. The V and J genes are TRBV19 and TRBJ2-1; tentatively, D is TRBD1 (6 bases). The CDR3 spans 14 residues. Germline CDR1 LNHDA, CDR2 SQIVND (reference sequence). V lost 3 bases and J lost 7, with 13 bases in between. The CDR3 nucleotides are TGTGCCAGTAGTATCACAGGGATGGGGAATGAGCAGTTCTTC. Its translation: CASSITGMGNEQFF.

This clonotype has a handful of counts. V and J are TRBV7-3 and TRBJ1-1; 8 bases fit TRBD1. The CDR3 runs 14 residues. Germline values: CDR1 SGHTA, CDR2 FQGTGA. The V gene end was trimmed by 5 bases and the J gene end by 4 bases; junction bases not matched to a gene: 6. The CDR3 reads CASSRGQGATEAFF. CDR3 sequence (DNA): TGTGCCAGCAGCAGAGGCCAGGGGGCCACTGAAGCTTTCTTT.

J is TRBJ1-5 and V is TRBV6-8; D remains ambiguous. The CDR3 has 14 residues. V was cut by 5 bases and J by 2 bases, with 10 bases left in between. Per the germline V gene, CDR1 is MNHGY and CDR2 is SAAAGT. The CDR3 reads CASSERGGNQPQHF. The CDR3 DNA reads TGTGCCAGCAGTGAGCGTGGGGGCAATCAGCCCCAGCATTTT.

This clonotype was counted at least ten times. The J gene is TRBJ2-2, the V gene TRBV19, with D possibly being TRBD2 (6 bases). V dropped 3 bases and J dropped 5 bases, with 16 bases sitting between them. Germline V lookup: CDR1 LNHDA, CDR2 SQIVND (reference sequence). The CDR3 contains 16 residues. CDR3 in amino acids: CASSMGGPLRTGELFF. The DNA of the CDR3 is TGTGCCAGTAGTATGGGGGGACCATTACGGACCGGGGAGCTGTTTTTT. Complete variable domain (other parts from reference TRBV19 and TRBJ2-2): DGGITQSPKYLFRKEGQNVTLSCEQNLNHDAMYWYRQDPGQGLRLIYYSQIVNDFQKGDIAEGYSVSREKKESFPLTVTSAQKNPTAFYLCASSMGGPLRTGELFFGEGSRLTVL.

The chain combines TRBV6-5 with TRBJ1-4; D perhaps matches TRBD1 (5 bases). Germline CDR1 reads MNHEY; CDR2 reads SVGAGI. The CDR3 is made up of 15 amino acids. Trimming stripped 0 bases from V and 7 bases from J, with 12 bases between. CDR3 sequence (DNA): TGTGCCAGCAGTTACTCTCAGGGATCTGGTGAAAAACTGTTTTTT. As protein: CASSYSQGSGEKLFF.

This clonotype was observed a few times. The CDR3 DNA sequence: TGCGCCAGCAGCCAAGCCGGGACAGGGGATGGCTACACCTTC. It translates to CASSQAGTGDGYTF. The chain couples TRBV4-1 to TRBJ1-2; 10 positions agree with TRBD1. The germline CDR1 and CDR2 sequences are MGHRA and YSYEKL. Germline trimming cut 1 base from V and 6 bases from J; bases unmatched to any gene: 2. CDR3 length: 14 residues.

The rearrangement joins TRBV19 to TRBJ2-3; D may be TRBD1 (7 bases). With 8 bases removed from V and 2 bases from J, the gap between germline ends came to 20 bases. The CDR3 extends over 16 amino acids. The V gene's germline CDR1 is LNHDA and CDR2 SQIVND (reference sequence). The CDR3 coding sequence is TGTGCCAGTTCCGAGGAGGGGGCGGGGATCACAGATACGCAGTATTTT. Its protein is CASSEEGAGITDTQYF.

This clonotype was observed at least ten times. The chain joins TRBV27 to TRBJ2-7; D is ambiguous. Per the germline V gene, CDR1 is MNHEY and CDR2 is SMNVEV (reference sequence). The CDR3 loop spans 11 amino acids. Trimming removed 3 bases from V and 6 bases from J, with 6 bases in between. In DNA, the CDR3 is TGTGCCAGCAGTTTTATGGGCGAGCAGTACTTC. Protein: CASSFMGEQYF.

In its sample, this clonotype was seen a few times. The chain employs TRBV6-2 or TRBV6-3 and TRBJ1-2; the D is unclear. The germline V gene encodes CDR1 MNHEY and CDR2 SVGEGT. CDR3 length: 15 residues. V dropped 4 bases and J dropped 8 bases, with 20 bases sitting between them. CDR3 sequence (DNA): TGTGCCAGCAGTTGGTCGGGGAGTAAGAAAGGCGGCTACACCTTC. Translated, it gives CASSWSGSKKGGYTF.

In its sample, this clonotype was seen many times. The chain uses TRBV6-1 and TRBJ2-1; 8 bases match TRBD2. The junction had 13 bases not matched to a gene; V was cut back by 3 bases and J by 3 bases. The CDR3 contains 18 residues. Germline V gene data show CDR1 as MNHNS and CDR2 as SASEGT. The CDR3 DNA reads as TGTGCCAGCAGTGAGGTAGCGGGGCCATACACTTACTACAATGAGCAGTTCTTC. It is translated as CASSEVAGPYTYYNEQFF.

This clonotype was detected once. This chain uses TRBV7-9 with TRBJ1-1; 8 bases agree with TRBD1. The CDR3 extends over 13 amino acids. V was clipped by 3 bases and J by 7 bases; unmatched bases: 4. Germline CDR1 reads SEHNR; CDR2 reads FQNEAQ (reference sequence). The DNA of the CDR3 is TGTGCCAGCAGCTTTCAGGGGGCTAGTGAAGCTTTCTTT. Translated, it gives CASSFQGASEAFF.

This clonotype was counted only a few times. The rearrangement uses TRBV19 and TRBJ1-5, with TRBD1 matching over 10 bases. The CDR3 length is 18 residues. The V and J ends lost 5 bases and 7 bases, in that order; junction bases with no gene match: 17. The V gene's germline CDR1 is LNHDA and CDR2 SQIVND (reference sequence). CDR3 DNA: TGTGCCAGTAGTTTCTTACCGGGACAGGGGACGCCGGGCCAGCCCCAGCATTTT. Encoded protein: CASSFLPGQGTPGQPQHF.

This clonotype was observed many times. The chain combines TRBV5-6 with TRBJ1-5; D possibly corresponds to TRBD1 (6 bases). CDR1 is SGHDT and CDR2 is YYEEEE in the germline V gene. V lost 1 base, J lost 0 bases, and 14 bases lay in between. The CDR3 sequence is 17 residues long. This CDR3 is CASSLRGAPYSNQPQHF. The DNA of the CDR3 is TGTGCCAGCAGCTTGCGGGGGGCACCTTATAGCAATCAGCCCCAGCATTTT.